The 22 T cell receptor beta chains presented below share a single source sample, sequenced in a study of cytomegalovirus exposure and HLA in healthy donors. PCR used 60 Vbeta primers and 13 Jbeta primers. The table came from immunoSEQ multiplex PCR; TCRdb's copy has only in-frame clones and leaves some out. This sample has 200,000 to 250,000 clones, with around four fifths found just once. The sample consisted of PBMCs. These receptors originate from an older woman in good health and CMV-seropositive.

CDR3 sequence (DNA): TGTGCCAGCAGCTCATTCAACAGGGCTGAAGCTTTCTTT. Its protein is CASSSFNRAEAFF. The chain joins TRBV7-2 to TRBJ1-1; D may be TRBD1 (6 bases). Germline values: CDR1 SGHTA, CDR2 FQGNSA. This CDR3 has 13 amino acids. The ends were cut back, 4 bases at V and 6 bases at J, with 12 bases in the middle.

This clone came up a few times. The V gene is TRBV7-9, the J gene TRBJ2-7; the D gene is possibly TRBD1 (6 bases). CDR1 is SEHNR, CDR2 FQNEAQ, per germline (reference sequence). V was cut by 6 bases and J by 4 bases, with 16 bases left in between. This CDR3 contains 14 residues. The CDR3 DNA reads TGTGCCAGCAGTTCCCCCAGGGGAGTTTACGAGCAGTACTTC. It translates to CASSSPRGVYEQYF. The complete variable domain, with remaining parts taken from reference TRBV7-9 and TRBJ2-7, reads DTGVSQNPRHKITKRGQNVTFRCDPISEHNRLYWYRQTLGQGPEFLTYFQNEAQLEKSRLLSDRFSAERPKGSFSTLEIQRTEQGDSAMYLCASSSPRGVYEQYFGPGTRLTVT.

DNA of the CDR3: TGCGCCAGCGGATCCAGGGTTGGTAATTCACCCCTCCACTTT. Its protein product is CASGSRVGNSPLHF. J is TRBJ1-6 and V is TRBV5-1, with D perhaps TRBD1 (5 bases). Per germline, CDR1 SGHRS and CDR2 YFSETQ. Trimming took off 7 bases at V and 6 bases at J, with 14 bases between the two ends. There are 14 residues in the CDR3.

V is TRBV28 and J is TRBJ1-1, with 7 bases that match TRBD1. This CDR3 has 18 residues. The germline V gene encodes CDR1 MDHEN and CDR2 SYDVKM. After removal of 6 bases from V and 1 base from J, the junction contained 17 bases not matched to a gene. The CDR3 spells CASRFRRFVGGQNTEAFF. For the CDR3, the DNA is TGTGCCAGCAGGTTCCGTCGTTTTGTAGGGGGCCAGAACACTGAAGCTTTCTTT.

The V and J genes are TRBV6-5 and TRBJ1-6, with a possible D match to TRBD1 (6 bases). The V and J ends lost 5 bases and 2 bases respectively, with 7 bases between them. CDR3 length equals 14 residues. Per germline, CDR1 MNHEY and CDR2 SVGAGI. This CDR3 is CASSRTAYNSPLHF. The DNA for the CDR3 is TGTGCCAGCAGTAGGACAGCCTATAATTCACCCCTCCACTTT.

The chain uses TRBV29-1 and TRBJ1-1, with 8 nucleotides matching TRBD1. V gave up 7 bases and J gave up 4 bases; unmatched junction bases: 5. The CDR3 runs 12 residues. In germline, CDR1 is SQVTM, CDR2 ANQGSEA. For the CDR3, the DNA is TGCAGCGCCCTCAGGGGGCCCACTGAAGCTTTCTTT. Its protein is CSALRGPTEAFF.

The chain employs TRBV15 and TRBJ1-4; TRBD1 aligns across 10 bases. V was clipped by 1 base and J by 8 bases; unmatched bases: 4. The germline V gene has CDR1 LNHNV and CDR2 YYDKDF (reference sequence). This CDR3 comprises 15 residues. The CDR3 spells CATSRAGTGAEKLFF. The CDR3 DNA reads TGTGCCACCAGCAGAGCCGGGACAGGGGCAGAAAAACTGTTTTTT.

The V and J genes are TRBV4-3 and TRBJ1-1; D might be TRBD1 (5 bases). Germline V gene lookup returns CDR1 LGHNA and CDR2 YSLEER. V lost 1 base, J lost 1 base, and 7 bases lay in between. The CDR3 consists of 14 residues. For the CDR3, the DNA is TGCGCCAGCAGCCAAGGGACATGGAACACTGAAGCTTTCTTT. Translated, it gives CASSQGTWNTEAFF.

The chain links TRBV5-1 to TRBJ2-1; the D gene is possibly TRBD2 (6 bases). The CDR3 loop spans 18 amino acids. The ends were cut back, 4 bases at V and 2 bases at J, with 22 bases in the middle. Germline loops: CDR1 SGHRS, CDR2 YFSETQ. The CDR3, as DNA: TGCGCCAGCAGCCCTGGGGGGTCCTATGGGGTAACCTACAATGAGCAGTTCTTC. The encoded protein is CASSPGGSYGVTYNEQFF.

The chain uses TRBV27 and TRBJ2-2, with TRBD2 matching over 13 bases. CDR1 and CDR2 from the germline V gene are MNHEY and SMNVEV (reference sequence). CDR3 length: 17 residues. Trimming at V came to 5 bases and at J to 5 bases, leaving 8 bases not matched to a gene. For the CDR3, the DNA is TGTGCCAGCAGTCAACCCCCGGGACTAGCGGGGACCGGGGAGCTGTTTTTT. It is translated as CASSQPPGLAGTGELFF.

The chain recombines TRBV30 with TRBJ1-5; D remains ambiguous. CDR1 and CDR2 from the germline V gene are GTSNPN and SVGIG (reference sequence). This CDR3 region has 13 residues. V dropped 3 bases and J dropped 0 bases, with 6 bases sitting between them. CDR3 bases: TGTGCCTGGAGCCGTAATAGCAATCAGCCCCAGCATTTT. The encoded protein is CAWSRNSNQPQHF. The whole variable domain, filled in from reference TRBV30 and TRBJ1-5, reads SQTIHQWPATLVQPVGSPLSLECTVEGTSNPNLYWYRQAAGRGLQLLFYSVGIGQISSEVPQNLSASRPQDRQFILSSKKLLLSDSGFYLCAWSRNSNQPQHFGDGTRLSIL.

This chain connects TRBV10-3 to TRBJ2-3, with 10 bases matching TRBD2. This CDR3 contains 15 residues. The germline CDR1 and CDR2 sequences are ENHRY and SYGVKD. J gave up 6 bases and V 4 bases, and 7 bases lay outside the gene matches. CDR3 coding DNA: TGTGCCATCAGTGGCCAGCGGGAGGGCCTTGATACGCAGTATTTT. It encodes CAISGQREGLDTQYF.

The rearrangement links TRBV7-8 to TRBJ1-2, with 8 bases lining up with TRBD1. CDR1 is SGHVS and CDR2 is FQNEAQ in the germline V gene. This CDR3 is 14 amino acids long. The V segment lost 4 bases and the J segment 4 bases; nucleotides outside the gene matches: 5. As DNA, the CDR3 is TGTGCCAGCAGCTCCCAGGGGGCGAGCTATGGCTACACCTTC. Translation: CASSSQGASYGYTF.

The V call is TRBV4-2, the J call TRBJ1-2; the match to TRBD1 covers 11 bases. Germline assignment: CDR1 LGHNA and CDR2 YNFKEQ. J was trimmed by 3 bases and V by 0 bases; bases with no gene match: 9. The CDR3 length is 18 residues. The CDR3: CASSQDAGTGGLDYGYTF. The DNA for the CDR3 is TGTGCCAGCAGCCAAGATGCCGGGACAGGGGGATTAGACTATGGCTACACCTTC.

The V gene is TRBV6-6, the J gene TRBJ2-2, with D possibly TRBD2 on 6 matching bases. CDR1 and CDR2 from the germline V gene are MNHNY and SVGAGI (reference sequence). The CDR3 is made up of 16 amino acids. Trimming took off 6 bases at V and 1 base at J, with 15 bases between the two ends. The CDR3 sequence is CASSPRGGRNTGELFF. The CDR3, as DNA: TGTGCCAGCAGCCCTCGGGGAGGCCGGAACACCGGGGAGCTGTTTTTT.

The gene calls are TRBV7-6 and TRBJ2-2, with 10 positions matching TRBD1. The V gene's germline CDR1 is SGHVS and CDR2 FNYEAQ. V lost 5 bases to trimming and J lost 4 bases; unmatched junction nucleotides: 7. This CDR3 contains 16 residues. CDR3: CASSIGQGGITGELFF. In DNA, the CDR3 is TGTGCCAGCAGCATCGGACAGGGGGGGATCACCGGGGAGCTGTTTTTT.

The chain recombines TRBV11-2 with TRBJ1-4, with D perhaps matching TRBD1 (5 bases). V shed 3 bases and J shed 3 bases, with 8 bases lying between them. Germline CDR1 reads SGHAT; CDR2 reads FQNNGV. CDR3 length: 14 residues. This chain's CDR3 is CASSFSGSNEKLFF. As DNA, the CDR3 is TGTGCCAGCAGCTTTTCAGGGTCTAATGAAAAACTGTTTTTT.

The chain links TRBV5-1 to TRBJ1-3; 7 bases map to TRBD1. V shed 0 bases and J 0 bases; nucleotides not matched to a gene: 3. The CDR3 has 16 residues. Germline CDR1 is SGHRS and CDR2 is YFSETQ. CDR3 coding DNA: TGCGCCAGCAGCTTGGCAGGGGGACACTCTGGAAACACCATATATTTT. This gives the protein CASSLAGGHSGNTIYF.

The CDR3 is CASTQQGTYGYTF. The CDR3 nucleotides read TGTGCCAGCACCCAACAGGGAACCTATGGCTACACCTTC. V usage is TRBV28 and J usage is TRBJ1-2; D is possibly TRBD1 (6 bases). Germline loops: CDR1 MDHEN, CDR2 SYDVKM. V was trimmed by 7 bases and J by 4 bases, leaving 13 bases between them. The CDR3 covers 13 residues.

This clone came up a few times. DNA for the CDR3: TGCGCCAGCAGCTTTAGCGGGAGTGTCCCCGGGGAGCTGTTTTTT. Translation gives CASSFSGSVPGELFF. J is TRBJ2-2 and V is TRBV5-1; 9 nucleotides match TRBD2. The CDR3 extends over 15 amino acids. CDR1 and CDR2 from the germline V gene are SGHRS and YFSETQ. The ends lost 2 bases at V and 6 bases at J; junction bases unmatched: 5.

This chain joins TRBV6-1 and TRBJ1-2; no reliable D call. Between the trimmed V and J ends, which lost 0 bases and 4 bases, there was a span of 12 bases. CDR1 and CDR2 (germline): MNHNS, SASEGT. The CDR3 length is 15 residues. The CDR3 region has the DNA TGTGCCAGCAGTGAAGCTGCGGGATTTTCCTATGGCTACACCTTC. The encoded protein is CASSEAAGFSYGYTF.

The chain carries TRBV4-3 and TRBJ2-3, with 10 bases fitting TRBD2. The V gene end was trimmed by 1 base and the J gene end by 5 bases; junction bases not matched to a gene: 9. The germline CDR1 and CDR2 sequences are LGHNA and YSLEER. The CDR3 extends over 17 amino acids. The chain's CDR3 is CASSQVPSGGRVDTQYF. CDR3 sequence (DNA): TGCGCCAGCAGCCAAGTTCCTAGCGGGGGCAGGGTAGATACGCAGTATTTT.